This T cell receptor (beta chain) was captured by sequencing in a study of tumor-infiltrating lymphocytes in localized non-small cell lung cancer. Study summary: The cohort mixed smokers and never-smokers, several histologies, and some post-neoadjuvant-chemotherapy samples.

The method was immunoSEQ multiplex PCR; TCRdb's version includes in-frame clones alone and lacks a portion of them. The repertoire holds 9,500 to 15,000 clones, with around 78% as singletons. Study results and caveats: Not all patients were TCR sequenced, owing to tissue quantity. Compared with uninvolved lung, tumors showed higher T cell infiltration by TCRbeta sequencing. Tumor T-cell fraction from TCR sequencing was not associated with recurrence-free survival (p = 0.61).

CDR3 length: 13 residues. CDR1 and CDR2 (germline): SGHVS, FNYEAQ. V was trimmed by 1 base and J by 8 bases, leaving 9 bases between them. Turning to this clone: Its antigen is still unknown.

The chain has TRBV7-6 and TRBJ2-1; D is unclear. The sequence came from a human donor with non-small cell lung cancer. The sequenced sample consisted of lung tumor tissue. The CDR3, as DNA: TGTGCCAGCAGCTTAGGTGGTCCCGATGAGCAGTTCTTC. Protein sequence: CASSLGGPDEQFF.